Shown below are 10 T cell receptor beta chains from a single sample sequenced in a study of CD4 T cells in relation to SARS-CoV-2 and coronaviruses (TCRdb year 2021). CD4+ T cells from unexposed donors were collected before the COVID-19 pandemic (2011-2018). Following 10 days of culture, the EasySep CD4+ T cell isolation kit was used to isolate CD4+ T cells. To prepare the library, the immunoSEQ multiplex PCR assay was applied. In its TCRdb copy, this immuneACCESS table keeps in-frame sequences only and misses some clones. Where compared with another copy, unresolved V genes explain less than half of these, and the others have no known cause. A total of around 28,000 clones appear in this sample, 74% of them only once. The top ten clones comprise approximately 22% of the sample. These receptors have no known antigen. What was sequenced was CD4+ T cells from PBMCs, cultured in vitro. Source of these receptors: a human donor in good health.

This sequence joins TRBV4-3 and TRBJ2-5; D remains ambiguous. This CDR3 has 16 amino acids. CDR1 is LGHNA and CDR2 is YSLEER in the germline V gene. V was clipped by 0 bases and J by 4 bases, with 15 bases between them. This CDR3 is CASSQDQEQVVETQYF. DNA for the CDR3: TGCGCCAGCAGCCAAGATCAAGAACAAGTGGTAGAGACCCAGTACTTC.

This sequence joins TRBV6-5 and TRBJ2-1, with D unresolved. Germline CDR1 is MNHEY and CDR2 is SVGAGI. This CDR3 comprises 13 residues. Trimming shortened V by 2 bases and J by 15 bases, and 17 bases separated the two germline ends. The CDR3 sequence is CASSYSNLDVGFF. Here the CDR3 DNA reads TGTGCCAGCAGTTACAGTAACCTGGATGTGGGGTTCTTC.

This clone was picked up a small number of times. The CDR3 nucleotides are TGCGCCAGCAGCTTGGAAGGACTAGTGATTGGAAACAATGAGCAGTTCTTC. This sequence encodes CASSLEGLVIGNNEQFF. The chain uses TRBV5-1 and TRBJ2-1; 7 nucleotides align to TRBD2. Germline V gene data show CDR1 as SGHRS and CDR2 as YFSETQ. Trimming cost V 0 bases and J 5 bases; bases outside gene matches: 11. CDR3 size: 17 residues.

The chain uses TRBV6-5 and TRBJ2-5; D possibly corresponds to TRBD2 (7 bases). Per the germline V gene, CDR1 is MNHEY and CDR2 is SVGAGI. Trimming took off 11 bases at V and 2 bases at J, with 15 bases between the two ends. The CDR3 loop spans 13 amino acids. The CDR3 DNA is TGTGCCGAGGGGGGGAAAGGACAAGAGACCCAGTACTTC. Translation: CAEGGKGQETQYF.

The chain combines TRBV5-6 with TRBJ2-1, with TRBD2 matching 11 bases. The CDR3 consists of 15 residues. In germline, CDR1 is SGHDT, CDR2 YYEEEE. V gave up 4 bases and J gave up 8 bases; unmatched junction bases: 8. Here the CDR3 DNA reads TGTGCCAGCAGCAACCTAGCGGGAGGTTCTGATGAGCAGTTCTTC. It codes for CASSNLAGGSDEQFF.

The genes are TRBV6-5 and TRBJ1-5; D unclear. This CDR3 spans 13 amino acids. The V gene lost 6 bases and the J gene lost 5 bases, with 11 bases spanning the gap. Germline CDR1 and CDR2: MNHEY and SVGAGI. The CDR3 here is CASRGRVDQPQHF. DNA for the CDR3: TGTGCCAGCAGGGGGAGGGTGGATCAGCCCCAGCATTTT.

The chain employs TRBV19 and TRBJ2-2, with a tentative D call TRBD2 (6 bases). V lost 3 bases and J lost 7, with 15 bases in between. Germline CDR1 and CDR2: LNHDA and SQIVND (reference sequence). The CDR3 covers 15 residues. Here the CDR3 DNA reads TGTGCCAGTAGTATTGGCAGGGCCGGGGGCGGGGAGCTGTTTTTT. Translation: CASSIGRAGGGELFF.

The chain has TRBV6-2 or TRBV6-3 and TRBJ2-2; D is possibly TRBD1 (6 bases). CDR1 and CDR2 (germline): MNHEY, SVGEGT. The V gene lost 1 base and the J gene lost 3 bases, with 9 bases spanning the gap. The CDR3 is 15 residues long. The CDR3 DNA reads TGTGCCAGCAGTTACTTTTCAGGGGACACCGGGGAGCTGTTTTTT. It yields the protein CASSYFSGDTGELFF.

The V and J genes are TRBV7-8 and TRBJ2-7, with 10 bases that match TRBD2. Germline CDR1 and CDR2: SGHVS and FQNEAQ. V lost 1 base to trimming and J lost 2 bases; unmatched junction nucleotides: 2. This CDR3 contains 15 residues. The CDR3 sequence is CASSLVAGGTYEQYF. DNA of the CDR3: TGTGCCAGCAGCTTAGTAGCGGGGGGAACCTACGAGCAGTACTTC.

V usage is TRBV2 and J usage is TRBJ2-5; 8 nucleotides align to TRBD2. CDR3 length: 13 residues. V trimming: 5 bases; J trimming: 4 bases; junction bases outside the gene matches: 3. The germline gives CDR1 SNHLY, CDR2 FYNNEI. CDR3 nucleotides: TGTGCCAGCAGTACTAGCGGTGGAGAGACCCAGTACTTC. It encodes CASSTSGGETQYF.